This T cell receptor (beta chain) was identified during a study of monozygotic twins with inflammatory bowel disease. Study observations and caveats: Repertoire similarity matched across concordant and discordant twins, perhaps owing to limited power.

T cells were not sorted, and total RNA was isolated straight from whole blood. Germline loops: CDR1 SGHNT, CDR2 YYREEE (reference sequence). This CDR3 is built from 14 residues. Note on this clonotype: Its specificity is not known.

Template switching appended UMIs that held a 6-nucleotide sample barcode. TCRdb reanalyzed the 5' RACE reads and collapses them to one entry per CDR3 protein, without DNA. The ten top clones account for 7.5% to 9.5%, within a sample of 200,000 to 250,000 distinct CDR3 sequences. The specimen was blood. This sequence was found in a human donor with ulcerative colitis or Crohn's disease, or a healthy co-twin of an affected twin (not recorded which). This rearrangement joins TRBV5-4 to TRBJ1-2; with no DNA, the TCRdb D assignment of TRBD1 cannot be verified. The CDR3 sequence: CASSLGGGNYGYTF.